This TCR beta chain was obtained from a study of T cell responses to AZD1222 COVID-19 vaccine. Study-level points and caveats: Spike-specific TCRs gained breadth and depth after people received two AZD1222 doses. Reportedly, nearly half the spike-specific TCRs target unmutated variant regions. A mostly white British donor set with more females was recruited, and clonal diversity was possibly underestimated. The study identified only five to seven AZD1222 recipients as seropositive at baseline.

J was trimmed by 1 base and V by 5 bases; bases with no gene match: 7. The CDR3 is 15 amino acids. Germline CDR1 and CDR2: SNHLY and FYNNEI. About this clone: Antigen: not known.

Assay: immunoSEQ multiplex PCR; the TCRdb copy retains only in-frame clones and omits some. The data hold roughly 120,000 clones, with about 90% observed a single time. This chain uses TRBV2 with TRBJ1-1; 7 bases line up with TRBD1. The specimen comprised peripheral blood, sampled on day 0 of AZD1222 vaccination. This TCR was recovered from an adult in good health. CDR3 coding DNA: TGTGCCAGCAGTACACAGGGGCAGGGGAACACTGAAGCTTTCTTT. Amino acids: CASSTQGQGNTEAFF.